This T cell receptor (beta chain) was obtained from a study of response to subunit inactivated influenza vaccine. There are a few counts of this clonotype. Its specificity is not known. Broader study findings: New T cells are recruited in small numbers by each seasonal influenza vaccination, according to the authors' suggestion.

CDR1 and CDR2 from the germline V gene are DFQATT and SNEGSKA (reference sequence). The CDR3 has 12 residues. Trimming took 5 bases from V and 5 from J; bases not matched to a gene: 3. TCRdb ran MiXCR on the RT-PCR reads and lists one entry per CDR3 protein. Seen here are roughly 570,000 distinct CDR3 sequences, over 10% observed once, and the top ten hold around 12%. The sample in question was PBMCs from blood, obtained about 40 days after vaccination. This sequence originates from a man in his fifties or sixties who received an inactivated influenza vaccine. The chain recombines TRBV20-1 with TRBJ2-4; 7 bases align to TRBD2. The CDR3 sequence: CSAGGGENIQYF. In DNA form, the CDR3 reads TGCAGTGCTGGGGGGGGGGAAAACATTCAGTACTTC.